This entry lists 8 T cell receptor beta chains sequenced from one sample in a study of siplizumab effects on memory and regulatory T cells. Some clones are missing from TCRdb's copy, which holds only in-frame ones; the method was immunoSEQ multiplex PCR. Among under 70,000 clones listed, 79% were seen once. Specimen: memory CD4+ T cells sorted from blood. The receptors derive from a human donor in good health.

There are a few counts of this clone. DNA for the CDR3: TGTGCCAGCGGGAGTGAGGGAAACATTCAGTACTTC. Its protein product is CASGSEGNIQYF. The chain is built from TRBV2 and TRBJ2-4; weak D call: TRBD2 (5 bases). Germline loops: CDR1 SNHLY, CDR2 FYNNEI. The CDR3 is 12 residues long. The V end lost 8 bases, the J end lost 6 bases, and 11 bases lay between the germline ends.

The V call is TRBV27, the J call TRBJ2-3, with 11 bases aligning to TRBD1. CDR3 length equals 16 residues. Germline loops: CDR1 MNHEY, CDR2 SMNVEV (reference sequence). The J segment lost 7 bases and the V segment lost 6 bases, leaving 12 bases of the junction unmatched. CDR3: CASSRQTGQGGYTQYF. CDR3 nucleotide sequence: TGTGCCAGCAGCCGACAGACGGGACAGGGGGGTTATACGCAGTATTTT.

In the case of this clone: Other DNA variants within this sample encode the same CDR3. The chain recombines TRBV6-1 with TRBJ1-2; D not resolved. Trimming removed 4 bases from V and 1 base from J, with 1 base in between. CDR3 length equals 11 residues. Germline V lookup: CDR1 MNHNS, CDR2 SASEGT. DNA of the CDR3: TGTGCCAGCAGTGTTAACTATGGCTACACCTTC. Protein: CASSVNYGYTF.

V gene TRBV7-2 combines with J gene TRBJ2-2, with D unresolved. V was cut by 6 bases and J by 4 bases, with 21 bases left in between. The CDR3 sequence is 17 residues long. The germline CDR1 and CDR2 sequences are SGHTA and FQGNSA. The CDR3 spells CASSFGPASVGTGELFF. The CDR3 nucleotides are TGTGCCAGCAGTTTTGGGCCAGCGAGCGTTGGCACCGGGGAGCTGTTTTTT.

The chain uses TRBV6-1 and TRBJ2-7; tentative D call: TRBD1 (6 bases). In germline, CDR1 is MNHNS, CDR2 SASEGT. The CDR3 has 16 residues. V was shortened by 3 bases and J by 1 base, with 16 bases between the two germline ends. As DNA, the CDR3 is TGTGCCAGCAGTGATGAGGGCAGGGGAAGGTCCTACGAGCAGTACTTC. Protein product: CASSDEGRGRSYEQYF.

The V and J genes are TRBV5-1 and TRBJ1-1; D is undetermined. The CDR3 is 14 residues long. Germline assignment: CDR1 SGHRS and CDR2 YFSETQ. With 1 base removed from V and 5 bases from J, the gap between germline ends came to 12 bases. The CDR3 protein is CASSLTLGYTEAFF. Here the CDR3 DNA reads TGCGCCAGCAGCTTGACGCTAGGATATACTGAAGCTTTCTTT.

This chain links TRBV11-2 with TRBJ2-5; no reliable D call. Germline CDR1 and CDR2: SGHAT and FQNNGV. The CDR3 consists of 15 residues. V lost 2 bases to trimming and J lost 3 bases, with 13 bases between them. CDR3 in amino acids: CASSLRGVREETQYF. The CDR3 DNA is TGTGCCAGCAGCTTACGTGGGGTTAGGGAAGAGACCCAGTACTTC. Full variable domain (missing parts from reference TRBV11-2 and TRBJ2-5): EAGVAQSPRYKIIEKRQSVAFWCNPISGHATLYWYQQILGQGPKLLIQFQNNGVVDDSQLPKDRFSAERLKGVDSTLKIQPAKLEDSAVYLCASSLRGVREETQYFGPGTRLLVL.

This clone has only a few counts. The V call is TRBV7-2, the J call TRBJ1-2; 8 bases align to TRBD1. Germline CDR1 and CDR2: SGHTA and FQGNSA. The CDR3 covers 13 residues. Germline trimming cut 4 bases from V and 6 bases from J; bases unmatched to any gene: 4. This CDR3 is CASSSGGWDGYTF. Written as DNA, the CDR3 is TGTGCCAGCAGCTCAGGGGGCTGGGATGGCTACACCTTC.